This T cell receptor beta chain was sequenced during a study of OX40 agonist ivuxolimab in advanced cancers. On the study more broadly: Hepatocellular carcinoma, melanoma, renal cell or head and neck cancer occurred in dose-escalation patients.

Produced via immunoSEQ multiplex PCR; TCRdb's table is partial and in-frame only. The top ten hold about a tenth of the sample, which has tens of thousands of clones, approximately 91% seen once. Germline V lookup: CDR1 MNHEY, CDR2 SVGAGI. The V gene lost 6 bases and the J gene lost 2 bases, with 11 bases spanning the gap. The CDR3 runs 13 residues. Sequenced here: CD4+ or CD8+ T cells sorted from blood, sampled in a trial of the OX40 agonist ivuxolimab. This TCR was recovered from an adult with an advanced solid tumor such as melanoma, head and neck, liver or kidney cancer. The genes are TRBV6-5 and TRBJ2-7; D is uncertain. DNA for the CDR3: TGTGCCAGCAGCCCCGCACCCGCCTACGAGCAGTACTTC. Amino acid sequence: CASSPAPAYEQYF.